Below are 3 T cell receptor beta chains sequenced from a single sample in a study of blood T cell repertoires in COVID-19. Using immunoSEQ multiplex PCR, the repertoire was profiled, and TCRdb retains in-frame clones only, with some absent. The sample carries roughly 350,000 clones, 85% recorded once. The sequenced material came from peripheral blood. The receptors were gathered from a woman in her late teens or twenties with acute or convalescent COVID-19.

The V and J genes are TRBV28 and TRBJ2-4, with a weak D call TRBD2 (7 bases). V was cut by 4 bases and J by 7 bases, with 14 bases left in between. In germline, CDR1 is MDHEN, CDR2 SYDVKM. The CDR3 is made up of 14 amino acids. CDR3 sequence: CASSSSRGANIQYF. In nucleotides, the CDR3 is TGTGCCAGCAGTTCGTCTCGGGGGGCGAACATTCAGTACTTC.

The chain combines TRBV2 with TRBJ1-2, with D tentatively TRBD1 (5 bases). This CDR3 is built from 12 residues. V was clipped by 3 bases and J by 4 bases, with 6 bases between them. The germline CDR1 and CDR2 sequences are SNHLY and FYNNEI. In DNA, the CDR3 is TGTGCCAGCAGTGAGGGGCTCTATGGCTACACCTTC. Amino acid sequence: CASSEGLYGYTF.

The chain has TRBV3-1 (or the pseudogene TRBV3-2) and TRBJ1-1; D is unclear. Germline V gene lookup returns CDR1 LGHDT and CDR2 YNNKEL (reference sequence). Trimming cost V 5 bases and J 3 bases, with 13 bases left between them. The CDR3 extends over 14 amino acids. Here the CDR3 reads CASSSTERDTEAFF. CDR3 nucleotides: TGTGCCAGCAGCTCGACGGAGAGGGACACTGAAGCTTTCTTT.